A selection of T cell receptor beta chains follows, all from one sample in a study of blood T cell repertoires in COVID-19. Generated by immunoSEQ multiplex PCR, the TCRdb table keeps only in-frame clones and is missing some. The sample yields around 280,000 clones, 90% seen once. The sequenced sample was PBMCs or T cells enriched from blood (not recorded which). The receptors were gathered from a woman younger than 35 with acute COVID-19. Both conserved end residues are part of each CDR3. The D gene is left open where the match is weak. Size values are once, few and many counts, or a class for expanded clones, and some rows have none.

V gene: TRBV10-3
D gene: NA
clone size: NA
J gene: TRBJ2-7
CDR3 DNA: TGTGCCATCAGTCTCGGGATCTCCTACGAGCAGTACTTC
CDR3 protein: CAISLGISYEQYF

V gene: TRBV10-1
D gene: NA
clone size: NA
J gene: TRBJ2-7
CDR3 DNA: TGCGCCAGCAGCAGGGACTTATCCTACGAGCAGTACTTC
CDR3 protein: CASSRDLSYEQYF

V gene: TRBV19
D gene: NA
clone size: once
J gene: TRBJ1-1
CDR3 DNA: TGTGCCAGTATCACCGGCGGGGTCGCCAAAGCTTTCTTT
CDR3 protein: CASITGGVAKAFF

V gene: TRBV28
D gene: TRBD1
clone size: NA
J gene: TRBJ1-4
CDR3 DNA: TGTGCCAGCAATCAATCCGGGACAGGGGGTGTTGGAAAACTGTTTTTT
CDR3 protein: CASNQSGTGGVGKLFF

V gene: TRBV30
D gene: TRBD1
clone size: NA
J gene: TRBJ1-5
CDR3 DNA: TGTGCCTGGAGAGACAGGGGAACCAATCAGCCCCAGCATTTT
CDR3 protein: CAWRDRGTNQPQHF

V gene: TRBV27
D gene: TRBD2
clone size: NA
J gene: TRBJ2-1
CDR3 DNA: TGTGCCACTACTCCAGGGACTAGCGGGACCGGGTATGAGCAGTTCTTC
CDR3 protein: CATTPGTSGTGYEQFF

V gene: TRBV4-3
D gene: NA
clone size: NA
J gene: TRBJ2-7
CDR3 DNA: TGCGCCAGCAGCCAAGATGAGGGCTCCTACGAGCAGTACTTC
CDR3 protein: CASSQDEGSYEQYF

V gene: TRBV15
D gene: TRBD1
clone size: NA
J gene: TRBJ1-1
CDR3 DNA: TGTGCCACCAGCAGAGAACAGACAGGGGACACTGAAGCTTTCTTT
CDR3 protein: CATSREQTGDTEAFF

V gene: TRBV7-6
D gene: TRBD2
clone size: NA
J gene: TRBJ2-7
CDR3 DNA: TGTGCCAGCAGCCCCGGGACTAGCGGGATCCACGAGCAGTACTTC
CDR3 protein: CASSPGTSGIHEQYF

V gene: TRBV29-1
D gene: TRBD1
clone size: NA
J gene: TRBJ2-7
CDR3 DNA: TGCAGCGTGGGACAGGTTCTTTGGGAGCAGTACTTC
CDR3 protein: CSVGQVLWEQYF

V gene: TRBV10-1
D gene: NA
clone size: NA
J gene: TRBJ2-7
CDR3 DNA: TGCGCCAGCAGTGAGGGTCGAGGGTTCTACGAGCAGTACTTC
CDR3 protein: CASSEGRGFYEQYF

V gene: TRBV18
D gene: NA
clone size: NA
J gene: TRBJ1-5
CDR3 DNA: TGTGCCAGCTCACCCCGACAAGGCAATCAGCCCCAGCATTTT
CDR3 protein: CASSPRQGNQPQHF

V gene: TRBV11-2
D gene: TRBD2
clone size: NA
J gene: TRBJ2-2
CDR3 DNA: TGTGCCAGCAGCTTAGTGGGACTAGCGAGAAGTACCGGGGAGCTGTTTTTT
CDR3 protein: CASSLVGLARSTGELFF

V gene: TRBV2
D gene: NA
clone size: NA
J gene: TRBJ2-7
CDR3 DNA: TGTGCCAGCAGTCCCCTTGAGTCCCAGGGCTACGAGCAGTACTTC
CDR3 protein: CASSPLESQGYEQYF

V gene: TRBV5-1
D gene: TRBD2
clone size: NA
J gene: TRBJ2-1
CDR3 DNA: TGCGCCAGCAGCACCCCCGTAGCGGGAGAAAGGAATGAGCAGTTCTTC
CDR3 protein: CASSTPVAGERNEQFF

V gene: TRBV25-1
D gene: NA
clone size: NA
J gene: TRBJ2-7
CDR3 DNA: TGTGCCAGCAGTCTCCAGGGGTGGCTTTCCGAGCAGTACTTC
CDR3 protein: CASSLQGWLSEQYF

V gene: TRBV18
D gene: TRBD1
clone size: NA
J gene: TRBJ2-7
CDR3 DNA: TGTGCCAGCTCACCGGACAGGACGGTCCTCTACGAGCAGTACTTC
CDR3 protein: CASSPDRTVLYEQYF

V gene: TRBV7-8
D gene: NA
clone size: once
J gene: TRBJ2-7
CDR3 DNA: TGTGCCAGCAGCTTAGCGGGGGGAGTTATCTCCTACGAGCAGTACTTC
CDR3 protein: CASSLAGGVISYEQYF

V gene: TRBV10-1
D gene: TRBD1
clone size: NA
J gene: TRBJ2-3
CDR3 DNA: TGCGCCAGCAGTGAGTCGAATTTGGGACAGGGTCCTCGGTTT
CDR3 protein: CASSESNLGQGPRF

V gene: TRBV27
D gene: TRBD2
clone size: NA
J gene: TRBJ2-7
CDR3 DNA: TGTGCCAGCAGCGTAGGGACTAGCGGAGGGAGCTCCTACGAGCAGTACTTC
CDR3 protein: CASSVGTSGGSSYEQYF

V gene: TRBV6-5
D gene: NA
clone size: NA
J gene: TRBJ2-3
CDR3 DNA: TGTGCCAGCAGTTATCGTCCAGACACAGATACGCAGTATTTT
CDR3 protein: CASSYRPDTDTQYF

V gene: TRBV5-6
D gene: TRBD2
clone size: few
J gene: TRBJ2-7
CDR3 DNA: TGTGCCAGCAGCTTGTACACGGGGGGTGGGAACCGCGCCTACGAGCAGTACTTC
CDR3 protein: CASSLYTGGGNRAYEQYF

V gene: TRBV24-1
D gene: NA
clone size: few
J gene: TRBJ2-1
CDR3 DNA: TGTGCCACCAGTGACGGCGGTTCCCGGGATTCCTACAATGAGCAGTTCTTC
CDR3 protein: CATSDGGSRDSYNEQFF

V gene: TRBV18
D gene: NA
clone size: NA
J gene: TRBJ2-1
CDR3 DNA: TGTGCCAGCTCACCGGTTAGGGGGAGTCCGAACAATGAGCAGTTCTTC
CDR3 protein: CASSPVRGSPNNEQFF

V gene: TRBV28
D gene: NA
clone size: NA
J gene: TRBJ2-2
CDR3 DNA: TGTGCCAGCAGTTTGACAGCCGGGTCCGGGGAGCTGTTTTTT
CDR3 protein: CASSLTAGSGELFF

V gene: TRBV9
D gene: NA
clone size: NA
J gene: TRBJ2-1
CDR3 DNA: TGTGCCAGCAGCCCCCGTCCGGATTCGACTAATGAGCAGTTCTTC
CDR3 protein: CASSPRPDSTNEQFF

V gene: TRBV28
D gene: TRBD1
clone size: NA
J gene: TRBJ1-2
CDR3 DNA: TGTGCCAGCAGTCCCAGGACAGGGTACGAGTATGGCTACACCTTC
CDR3 protein: CASSPRTGYEYGYTF

V gene: TRBV6-5
D gene: NA
clone size: NA
J gene: TRBJ2-3
CDR3 DNA: TGTGCCAGCAAAAGGGCTAGCCAAGACGTAGATACGCAGTATTTT
CDR3 protein: CASKRASQDVDTQYF

V gene: TRBV30
D gene: TRBD2
clone size: NA
J gene: TRBJ2-1
CDR3 DNA: TGTGCCTGGACTAGCGGGAGCTACAATGAGCAGTTCTTC
CDR3 protein: CAWTSGSYNEQFF

V gene: TRBV3-1/TRBV3-2
D gene: NA
clone size: NA
J gene: TRBJ1-3
CDR3 DNA: TGTGCCAGCAGTTTTACCGGGACAAATGGAAACACCATATATTTT
CDR3 protein: CASSFTGTNGNTIYF

V gene: TRBV28
D gene: TRBD2
clone size: NA
J gene: TRBJ2-7
CDR3 DNA: TGTGCCAGCAGTCCGTCAGCGGGAAACTACGAGCAGTACTTC
CDR3 protein: CASSPSAGNYEQYF

V gene: TRBV7-8
D gene: NA
clone size: NA
J gene: TRBJ2-7
CDR3 DNA: TGTGCCAGCAGCCCCCGACTAAACTCCTACGAGCAGTACTTC
CDR3 protein: CASSPRLNSYEQYF

V gene: TRBV7-8
D gene: NA
clone size: few
J gene: TRBJ1-1
CDR3 DNA: TGTGCCAGCAGCTTACGGGTGTCAATGAACACTGAAGCTTTCTTT
CDR3 protein: CASSLRVSMNTEAFF

V gene: TRBV4-1
D gene: TRBD2
clone size: NA
J gene: TRBJ2-1
CDR3 DNA: TGCGCCAGCAGCCAAGATGGTGCTAGCGGGAGTCTCAATGAGCAGTTCTTC
CDR3 protein: CASSQDGASGSLNEQFF

V gene: TRBV20-1
D gene: NA
clone size: NA
J gene: TRBJ1-3
CDR3 DNA: TGCAGTGCTAGTCGGCCACGGGGGTTAAGCTCTGGAAACACCATATATTTT
CDR3 protein: CSASRPRGLSSGNTIYF

V gene: TRBV15
D gene: TRBD2
clone size: NA
J gene: TRBJ2-7
CDR3 DNA: TGTGCCACCAGCAGAGATCTCTGGCTAGCGGGAGCCTTTGACTCCTACGAGCAGTACTTC
CDR3 protein: CATSRDLWLAGAFDSYEQYF

V gene: TRBV5-1
D gene: NA
clone size: NA
J gene: TRBJ2-6
CDR3 DNA: TGCGCCAGCAGCTTGACAGGTGGCTCTGGGGCCAACGTCCTGACTTTC
CDR3 protein: CASSLTGGSGANVLTF

V gene: TRBV30
D gene: TRBD1
clone size: NA
J gene: TRBJ2-2
CDR3 DNA: TGTGCCTGGAGACGGGGACAGGGTAACACCGGGGAGCTGTTTTTT
CDR3 protein: CAWRRGQGNTGELFF

V gene: TRBV7-2
D gene: TRBD1
clone size: NA
J gene: TRBJ1-5
CDR3 DNA: TGTGCCAGCAGCGGGGACAGCCTCAATCAGCCCCAGCATTTT
CDR3 protein: CASSGDSLNQPQHF

V gene: TRBV5-5
D gene: TRBD1
clone size: NA
J gene: TRBJ2-7
CDR3 DNA: TGTGCCAGCAGCTTGGCGGACAGGTCCTCCTACGAGCAGTACTTC
CDR3 protein: CASSLADRSSYEQYF

V gene: TRBV27
D gene: NA
clone size: NA
J gene: TRBJ2-6
CDR3 DNA: TGTGCCAGCATGCAGGGCCGGCTGGCTGGGGCCAACGTCCTGACTTTC
CDR3 protein: CASMQGRLAGANVLTF

V gene: TRBV6-1
D gene: NA
clone size: NA
J gene: TRBJ1-2
CDR3 DNA: TGTGCCAGCAGTGAAGCCAGATCGGGCTATGGCTACACCTTC
CDR3 protein: CASSEARSGYGYTF

V gene: TRBV7-9
D gene: TRBD2
clone size: NA
J gene: TRBJ2-1
CDR3 DNA: TGTGCCAGCAGCCCGGGTAGCGGGACCCACAATGAGCAGTTCTTC
CDR3 protein: CASSPGSGTHNEQFF

V gene: TRBV28
D gene: TRBD2
clone size: NA
J gene: TRBJ2-1
CDR3 DNA: TGTGCCAGCAGTTTATGGACTAGCGGGCGGAGCTCCTACAATGAGCAGTTCTTC
CDR3 protein: CASSLWTSGRSSYNEQFF

V gene: TRBV6-5
D gene: TRBD1
clone size: NA
J gene: TRBJ1-2
CDR3 DNA: TGTGCCAGCAGTTACTCAGACAGGGGGCTTGGCTATGGCTACACCTTC
CDR3 protein: CASSYSDRGLGYGYTF

V gene: TRBV4-1
D gene: TRBD2
clone size: NA
J gene: TRBJ2-3
CDR3 DNA: TGCGCCAGCAGCCGACTAGGACTAGCGGGAGGGGCAGATACGCAGTATTTT
CDR3 protein: CASSRLGLAGGADTQYF

V gene: TRBV24-1
D gene: TRBD2
clone size: NA
J gene: TRBJ2-1
CDR3 DNA: TGTGCCACCAGTGAGAGCGGGGCGGACAATGAGCAGTTCTTC
CDR3 protein: CATSESGADNEQFF

V gene: TRBV7-2
D gene: NA
clone size: once
J gene: TRBJ2-1
CDR3 DNA: TGTGCCAGCAGCCCCGTTTACAATGAGCAGTTCTTC
CDR3 protein: CASSPVYNEQFF

V gene: TRBV6-4
D gene: NA
clone size: NA
J gene: TRBJ2-7
CDR3 DNA: TGTGCCAGCAGCCACGCAGGGCGGACCTACGAGCAGTACTTC
CDR3 protein: CASSHAGRTYEQYF

V gene: TRBV5-1
D gene: NA
clone size: once
J gene: TRBJ2-3
CDR3 DNA: TGCGCCAGCAGCCTCAGGGGGGACACAGATACGCAGTATTTT
CDR3 protein: CASSLRGDTDTQYF

V gene: TRBV6-1
D gene: NA
clone size: NA
J gene: TRBJ1-3
CDR3 DNA: TGTGCCAGCAGTGAAGTGGGAGGTGGAAACACCATATATTTT
CDR3 protein: CASSEVGGGNTIYF

V gene: TRBV4-3
D gene: TRBD2
clone size: NA
J gene: TRBJ2-3
CDR3 DNA: TGCGCCAGCAGCCAAACCTCCGGGACTAGAGGGGGTCGAGATACGCAGTATTTT
CDR3 protein: CASSQTSGTRGGRDTQYF

V gene: TRBV21-1
D gene: NA
clone size: NA
J gene: TRBJ1-5
CDR3 DNA: TGTGCCAGCAGCTCACAGCTGTGTCGGGGTCCGGGCGGCAATCAGCCCCAGCATTTT
CDR3 protein: CASSSQLCRGPGGNQPQHF

V gene: TRBV6-2/TRBV6-3
D gene: TRBD1
clone size: NA
J gene: TRBJ1-2
CDR3 DNA: TGTGCCAGCAGTTTACAGGGGGGTGACTATGGCTACACCTTC
CDR3 protein: CASSLQGGDYGYTF

V gene: TRBV6-2/TRBV6-3
D gene: NA
clone size: NA
J gene: TRBJ2-5
CDR3 DNA: TGTGCCAGCAGTTACTCTGGCTACCAAGAGACCCAGTACTTC
CDR3 protein: CASSYSGYQETQYF

V gene: TRBV3-1/TRBV3-2
D gene: NA
clone size: NA
J gene: TRBJ1-4
CDR3 DNA: TGTGCCAGCAGCCATGAGGGAGATGTTGAAAAACTGTTTTTT
CDR3 protein: CASSHEGDVEKLFF

V gene: TRBV5-1
D gene: TRBD2
clone size: NA
J gene: TRBJ2-1
CDR3 DNA: TGCGCCAGCAGCTTGGAGCGGGGAGGGTACTACAATGAGCAGTTCTTC
CDR3 protein: CASSLERGGYYNEQFF